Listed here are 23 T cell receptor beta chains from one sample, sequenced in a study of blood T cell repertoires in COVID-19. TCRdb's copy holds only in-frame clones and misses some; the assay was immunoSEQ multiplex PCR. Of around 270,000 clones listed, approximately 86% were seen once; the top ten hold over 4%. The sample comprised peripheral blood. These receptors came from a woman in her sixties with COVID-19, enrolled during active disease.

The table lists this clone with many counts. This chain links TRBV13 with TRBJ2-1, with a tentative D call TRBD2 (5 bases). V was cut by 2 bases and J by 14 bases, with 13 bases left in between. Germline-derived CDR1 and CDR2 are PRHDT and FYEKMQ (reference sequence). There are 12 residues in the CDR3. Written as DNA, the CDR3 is TGTGCCAGCAGCTTATATCTGGGAGAAAAGTTCTTC. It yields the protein CASSLYLGEKFF. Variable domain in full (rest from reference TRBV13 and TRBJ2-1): AAGVIQSPRHLIKEKRETATLKCYPIPRHDTVYWYQQGPGQDPQFLISFYEKMQSDKGSIPDRFSAQQFSDYHSELNMSSLELGDSALYFCASSLYLGEKFFGPGTRLTVL.

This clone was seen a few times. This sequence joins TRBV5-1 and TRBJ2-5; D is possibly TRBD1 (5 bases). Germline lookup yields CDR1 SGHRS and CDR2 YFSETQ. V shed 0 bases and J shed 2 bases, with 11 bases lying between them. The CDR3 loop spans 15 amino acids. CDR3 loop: CASSLVGRTQETQYF. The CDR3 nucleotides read TGCGCCAGCAGCTTGGTCGGCAGGACACAAGAGACCCAGTACTTC.

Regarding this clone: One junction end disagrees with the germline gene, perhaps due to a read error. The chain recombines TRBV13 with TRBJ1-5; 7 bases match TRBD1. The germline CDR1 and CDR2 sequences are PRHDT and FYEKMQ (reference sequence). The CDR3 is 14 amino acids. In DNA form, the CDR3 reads TGTGCCAGCAGCGTAGGGACAGCACATCAGCCCCAGCATTTT. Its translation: CASSVGTAHQPQHF. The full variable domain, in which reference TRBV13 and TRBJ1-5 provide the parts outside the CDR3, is AAGVIQSPRHLIKEKRETATLKCYPIPRHDTVYWYQQGPGQDPQFLISFYEKMQSDKGSIPDRFSAQQFSDYHSELNMSSLELGDSALYFCASSVGTAHQPQHFGDGTRLSIL.

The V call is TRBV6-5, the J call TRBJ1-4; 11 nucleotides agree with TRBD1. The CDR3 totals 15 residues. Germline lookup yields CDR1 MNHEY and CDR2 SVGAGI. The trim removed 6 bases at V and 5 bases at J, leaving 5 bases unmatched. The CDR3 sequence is CASSRGDRGNEKLFF. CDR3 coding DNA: TGTGCCAGCAGCCGAGGGGACAGGGGGAATGAAAAACTGTTTTTT.

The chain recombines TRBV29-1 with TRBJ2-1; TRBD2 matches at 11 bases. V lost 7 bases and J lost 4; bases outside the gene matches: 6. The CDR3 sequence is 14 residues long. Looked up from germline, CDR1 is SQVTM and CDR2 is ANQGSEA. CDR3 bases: TGCAGCGCCGAAGGGACTAGCGGATACAATGAGCAGTTCTTC. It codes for CSAEGTSGYNEQFF.

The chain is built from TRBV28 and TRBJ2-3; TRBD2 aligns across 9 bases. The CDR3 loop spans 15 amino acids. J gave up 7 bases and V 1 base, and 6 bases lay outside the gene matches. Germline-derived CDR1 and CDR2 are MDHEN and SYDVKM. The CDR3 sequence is CASSLSGGRVYTQYF. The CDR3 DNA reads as TGTGCCAGCAGTTTATCGGGCGGGAGGGTATATACGCAGTATTTT.

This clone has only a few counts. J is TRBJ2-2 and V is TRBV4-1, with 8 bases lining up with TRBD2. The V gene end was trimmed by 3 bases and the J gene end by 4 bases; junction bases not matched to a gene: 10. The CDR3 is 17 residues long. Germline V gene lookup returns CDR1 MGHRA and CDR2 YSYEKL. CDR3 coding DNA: TGCGCCAGCAGCCATGGGGATAGCGGGAAAGGCACCGGGGAGCTGTTTTTT. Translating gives CASSHGDSGKGTGELFF.

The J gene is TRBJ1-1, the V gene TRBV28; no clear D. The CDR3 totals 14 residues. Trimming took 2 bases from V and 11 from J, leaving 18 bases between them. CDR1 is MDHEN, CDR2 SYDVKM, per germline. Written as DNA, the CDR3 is TGTGCCAGCAGTTTAGCGACCGGCCGATCGGGGGCTTTCTTT. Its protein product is CASSLATGRSGAFF.

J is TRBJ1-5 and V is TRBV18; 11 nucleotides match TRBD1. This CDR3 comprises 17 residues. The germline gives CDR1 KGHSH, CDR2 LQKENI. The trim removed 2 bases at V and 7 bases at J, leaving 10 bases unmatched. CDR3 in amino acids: CASSPGTGGEAGQPQHF. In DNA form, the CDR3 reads TGTGCCAGCTCACCAGGGACAGGGGGTGAGGCAGGGCAGCCCCAGCATTTT.

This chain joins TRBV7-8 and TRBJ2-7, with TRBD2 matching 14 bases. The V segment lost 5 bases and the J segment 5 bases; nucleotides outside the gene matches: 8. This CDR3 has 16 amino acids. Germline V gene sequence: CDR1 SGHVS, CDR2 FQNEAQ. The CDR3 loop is CASSIAPGLAGDEQYF. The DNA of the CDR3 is TGTGCCAGCAGCATTGCGCCGGGACTAGCGGGAGACGAGCAGTACTTC.

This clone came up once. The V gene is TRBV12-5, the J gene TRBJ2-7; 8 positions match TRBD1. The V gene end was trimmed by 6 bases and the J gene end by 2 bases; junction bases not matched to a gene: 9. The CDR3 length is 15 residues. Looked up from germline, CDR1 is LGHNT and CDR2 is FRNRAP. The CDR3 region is CASGPRQGRPYEQYF. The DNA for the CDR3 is TGTGCTAGTGGACCCAGACAGGGGCGACCCTACGAGCAGTACTTC. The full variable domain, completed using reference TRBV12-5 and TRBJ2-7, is DARVTQTPRHKVTEMGQEVTMRCQPILGHNTVFWYRQTMMQGLELLAYFRNRAPLDDSGMPKDRFSAEMPDATLATLKIQPSEPRDSAVYFCASGPRQGRPYEQYFGPGTRLTVT.

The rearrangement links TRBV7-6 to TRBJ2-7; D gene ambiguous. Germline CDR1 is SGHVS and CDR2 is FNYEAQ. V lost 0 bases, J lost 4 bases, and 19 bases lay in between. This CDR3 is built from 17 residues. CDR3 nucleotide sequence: TGTGCCAGCAGCTTAGCATCGGGTGCCGGATGGATGTACGAGCAGTACTTC. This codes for CASSLASGAGWMYEQYF.

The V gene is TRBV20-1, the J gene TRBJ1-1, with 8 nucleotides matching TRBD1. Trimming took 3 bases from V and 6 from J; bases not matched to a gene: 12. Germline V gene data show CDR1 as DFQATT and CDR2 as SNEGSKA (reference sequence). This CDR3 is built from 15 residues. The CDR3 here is CSASSANTQGAEAFF. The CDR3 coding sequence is TGCAGTGCTAGTTCGGCCAATACACAGGGGGCTGAAGCTTTCTTT.

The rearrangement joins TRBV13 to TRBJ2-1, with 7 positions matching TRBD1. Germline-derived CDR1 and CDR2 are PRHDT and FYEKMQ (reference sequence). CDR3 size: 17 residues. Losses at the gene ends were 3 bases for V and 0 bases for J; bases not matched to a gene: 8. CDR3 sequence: CASSFPRDSSSYNEQFF. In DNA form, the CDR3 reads TGTGCCAGCAGCTTCCCTCGGGACAGCAGCTCCTACAATGAGCAGTTCTTC.

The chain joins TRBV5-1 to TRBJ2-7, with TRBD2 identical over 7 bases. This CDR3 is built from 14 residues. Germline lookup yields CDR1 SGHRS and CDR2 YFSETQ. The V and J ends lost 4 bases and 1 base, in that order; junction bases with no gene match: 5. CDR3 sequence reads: CASSTRGRSYEQYF. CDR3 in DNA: TGCGCCAGCAGCACGCGGGGGAGGTCCTACGAGCAGTACTTC.

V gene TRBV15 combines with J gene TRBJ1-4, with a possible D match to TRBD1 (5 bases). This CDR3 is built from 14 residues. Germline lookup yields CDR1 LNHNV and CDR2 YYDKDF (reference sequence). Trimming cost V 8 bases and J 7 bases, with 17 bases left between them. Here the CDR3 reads CATSVRQGSEKLFF. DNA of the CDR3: TGTGCCACCTCGGTACGGCAGGGTAGTGAAAAACTGTTTTTT. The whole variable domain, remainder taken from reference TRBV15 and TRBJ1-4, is DAMVIQNPRYQVTQFGKPVTLSCSQTLNHNVMYWYQQKSSQAPKLLFHYYDKDFNNEADTPDNFQSRRPNTSFCFLDIRSPGLGDTAMYLCATSVRQGSEKLFFGSGTQLSVL.

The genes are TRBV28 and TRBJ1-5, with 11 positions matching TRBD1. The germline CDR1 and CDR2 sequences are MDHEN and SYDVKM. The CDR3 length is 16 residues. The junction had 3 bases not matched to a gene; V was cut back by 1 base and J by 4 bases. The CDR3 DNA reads TGTGCCAGCAGTTTATATGGACAGGGGGCTAATCAGCCCCAGCATTTT. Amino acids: CASSLYGQGANQPQHF.

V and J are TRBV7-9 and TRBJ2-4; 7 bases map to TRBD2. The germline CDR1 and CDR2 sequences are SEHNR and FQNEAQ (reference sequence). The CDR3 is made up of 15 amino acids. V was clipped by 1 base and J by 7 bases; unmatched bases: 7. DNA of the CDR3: TGTGCCAGCAGCTTAGTCGCGGGAGCGGTGAACATTCAGTACTTC. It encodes CASSLVAGAVNIQYF.

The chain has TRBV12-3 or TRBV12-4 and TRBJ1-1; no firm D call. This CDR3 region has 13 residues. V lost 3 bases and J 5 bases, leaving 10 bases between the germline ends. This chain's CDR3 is CASSFAVSTEAFF. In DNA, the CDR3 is TGTGCCAGCAGTTTTGCAGTCTCTACTGAAGCTTTCTTT.

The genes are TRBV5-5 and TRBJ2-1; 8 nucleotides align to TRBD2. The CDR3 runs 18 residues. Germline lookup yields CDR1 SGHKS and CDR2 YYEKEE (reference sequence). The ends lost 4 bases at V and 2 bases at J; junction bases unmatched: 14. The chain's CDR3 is CASSPGPGGPMAYNEQFF. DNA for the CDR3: TGTGCCAGCAGCCCGGGACCGGGAGGGCCGATGGCCTACAATGAGCAGTTCTTC.

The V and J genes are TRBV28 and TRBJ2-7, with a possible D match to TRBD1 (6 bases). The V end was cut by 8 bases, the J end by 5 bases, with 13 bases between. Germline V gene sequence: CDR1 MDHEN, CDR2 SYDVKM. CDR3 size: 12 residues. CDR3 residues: CASSTGKNEQYF. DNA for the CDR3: TGTGCCAGCTCTACAGGGAAGAACGAGCAGTACTTC.

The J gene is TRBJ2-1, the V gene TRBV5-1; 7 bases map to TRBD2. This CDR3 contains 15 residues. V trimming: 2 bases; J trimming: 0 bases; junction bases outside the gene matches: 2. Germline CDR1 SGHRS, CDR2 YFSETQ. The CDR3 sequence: CASSFGGNSYNEQFF. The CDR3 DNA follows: TGCGCCAGCAGCTTCGGGGGGAACTCCTACAATGAGCAGTTCTTC.

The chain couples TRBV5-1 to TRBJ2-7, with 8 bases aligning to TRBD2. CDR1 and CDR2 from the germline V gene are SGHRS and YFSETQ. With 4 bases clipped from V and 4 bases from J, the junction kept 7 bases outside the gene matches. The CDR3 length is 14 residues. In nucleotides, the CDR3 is TGCGCCAGCAGCCCGGGACTAGGGTCTTACGAGCAGTACTTC. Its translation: CASSPGLGSYEQYF.